This TCR beta chain was profiled in a study of T-cell memory formation after mild COVID-19. TCRdb independently ran MiXCR on the 5' RACE reads; one entry per CDR3 protein. The sample records hundreds of thousands of distinct CDR3 sequences, roughly 20% being singletons. The CDR3 has 18 amino acids. Trimming at V came to 4 bases and at J to 2 bases, leaving 12 bases not matched to a gene. This clonotype was observed many times. The chain uses TRBV12-3 or TRBV12-4 and TRBJ2-7; 12 bases are shared with TRBD1. This clonotype was sampled from an adult woman who had mild COVID-19 (a few samples of this study predate the infection). Cell type and time point are not known. Source material: PBMCs or a T cell subset sorted from them (not recorded which). For the CDR3, the DNA is TGTGCCAGCAGTTCCCCCGGGACAGGGGGCGAGTCGGCCTACGAGCAGTACTTC. Encoded protein: CASSSPGTGGESAYEQYF.